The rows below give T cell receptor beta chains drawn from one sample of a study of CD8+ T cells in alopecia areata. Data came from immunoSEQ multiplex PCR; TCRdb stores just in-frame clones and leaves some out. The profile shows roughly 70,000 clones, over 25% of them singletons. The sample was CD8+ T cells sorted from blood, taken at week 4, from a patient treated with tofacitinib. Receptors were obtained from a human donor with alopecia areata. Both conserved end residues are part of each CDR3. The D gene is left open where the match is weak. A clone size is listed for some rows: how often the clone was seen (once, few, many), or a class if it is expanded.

CDR3 DNA: TGCAGCGCCACCGGGACAGGGCCGTACGAGCAGTACTTC
CDR3 protein: CSATGTGPYEQYF
J gene: TRBJ2-7
V gene: TRBV29-1
clone size: -
D gene: TRBD1

CDR3 DNA: TGTGCCAGCAGCCCGCGGGACGGACCCTACGAGCAGTACTTC
CDR3 protein: CASSPRDGPYEQYF
J gene: TRBJ2-7
V gene: TRBV7-2
clone size: few
D gene: -

CDR3 DNA: TGTGCCTGTGGGGCGGGACCGGCTAGCACAGATACGCAGTATTTT
CDR3 protein: CACGAGPASTDTQYF
J gene: TRBJ2-3
V gene: TRBV30
clone size: -
D gene: -

CDR3 DNA: TGCAGCGTGGGCCGGGGGGCGGTTTACAATGAGCAGTTCTTC
CDR3 protein: CSVGRGAVYNEQFF
J gene: TRBJ2-1
V gene: TRBV29-1
clone size: -
D gene: -

CDR3 DNA: TGCGCCAGCAGCAAGGACGGGTACAATGAGCAGTTCTTC
CDR3 protein: CASSKDGYNEQFF
J gene: TRBJ2-1
V gene: TRBV5-1
clone size: many
D gene: -

CDR3 DNA: TGTGCCAGCAGCTTAGTACTAGCTGGTTACGAGCAGTACTTC
CDR3 protein: CASSLVLAGYEQYF
J gene: TRBJ2-7
V gene: TRBV7-2
clone size: -
D gene: -

CDR3 DNA: TGTGCCAGCAGCTTGGTCGTGGGAGAGACCCAGTACTTC
CDR3 protein: CASSLVVGETQYF
J gene: TRBJ2-5
V gene: TRBV5-8
clone size: -
D gene: -

CDR3 DNA: TGCAGCGTCCTACAGGGTTTCGACTATGGCTACACCTTC
CDR3 protein: CSVLQGFDYGYTF
J gene: TRBJ1-2
V gene: TRBV29-1
clone size: -
D gene: -

CDR3 DNA: TGTGCCTGGGACAGCTCCTACAATGAGCAGTTCTTC
CDR3 protein: CAWDSSYNEQFF
J gene: TRBJ2-1
V gene: TRBV30
clone size: -
D gene: -

CDR3 DNA: TGTGCCAGCAGCGTAGAGCCCGGGACGAAATACGAGCAGTACTTC
CDR3 protein: CASSVEPGTKYEQYF
J gene: TRBJ2-7
V gene: TRBV9
clone size: many
D gene: -

CDR3 DNA: TGCGCCAGCAGGGGTGGGGTCGGCGAGCAGTACTTC
CDR3 protein: CASRGGVGEQYF
J gene: TRBJ2-7
V gene: TRBV4-3
clone size: few
D gene: -

CDR3 DNA: TGTGCCAGTAGTATTACGAACACTGAAGCTTTCTTT
CDR3 protein: CASSITNTEAFF
J gene: TRBJ1-1
V gene: TRBV19
clone size: -
D gene: -

CDR3 DNA: TGCGCCAGCAGCTTCCCAGCGGGAGAACGGTACGAGCAGTACTTC
CDR3 protein: CASSFPAGERYEQYF
J gene: TRBJ2-7
V gene: TRBV5-1
clone size: many
D gene: TRBD2

CDR3 DNA: TGTGCCTGGAGTAGGGGAACGGGAGGAGAAACCGGGGAGCTGTTTTTT
CDR3 protein: CAWSRGTGGETGELFF
J gene: TRBJ2-2
V gene: TRBV30
clone size: few
D gene: TRBD2

CDR3 DNA: TGTGCCACGACTAGGGGGTACGAGCAGTACTTC
CDR3 protein: CATTRGYEQYF
J gene: TRBJ2-7
V gene: TRBV2
clone size: few
D gene: -

CDR3 DNA: TGTGCCTGGGGGCCCAACCCCGGGGAGCTGTTTTTT
CDR3 protein: CAWGPNPGELFF
J gene: TRBJ2-2
V gene: TRBV30
clone size: -
D gene: -

CDR3 DNA: TGCAGCGTAGAAATCGCATCAGAGAAGACCTCCTACGAGCAGTACTTC
CDR3 protein: CSVEIASEKTSYEQYF
J gene: TRBJ2-7
V gene: TRBV29-1
clone size: few
D gene: -

CDR3 DNA: TGTGCCAGCAGCTTAGGACAGGGAATTGGTGAGCAGTTCTTC
CDR3 protein: CASSLGQGIGEQFF
J gene: TRBJ2-1
V gene: TRBV11-2
clone size: few
D gene: TRBD1

CDR3 DNA: TGTGCCAGCAGCTTGCCCGGGACAGGGGGCAACTATGGCTACACCTTC
CDR3 protein: CASSLPGTGGNYGYTF
J gene: TRBJ1-2
V gene: TRBV7-9
clone size: -
D gene: TRBD1

CDR3 DNA: TGTGCCAGCAGCTTAGGGGGAAGCTCCTACAATGAGCAGTTCTTC
CDR3 protein: CASSLGGSSYNEQFF
J gene: TRBJ2-1
V gene: TRBV11-3
clone size: -
D gene: -